A selection of T cell receptor beta chains follows, all from one sample in a study of neoadjuvant anti-PD-1 for oral cavity cancer. The repertoire was sequenced with immunoSEQ multiplex PCR; TCRdb's copy has only in-frame clones and lacks some. The sample consists of about 32,000 clones, roughly 85% of them appearing once. The sequencing here drew on PBMCs, taken after nivolumab (anti-PD-1) treatment. The receptors derive from a person between 35 and 79 years old with oral cavity squamous cell carcinoma. The CDR3 runs from the conserved cysteine through the conserved F or W. A D gene is named only where the DNA matches it firmly. Not all rows give a size; the values are once, few, many and, for expanded clones, a class.

.	TRBJ1-1	TRBV15	.	TGTGCCACCAGCAGAGATAATAAACCTTGGGCCGAAGCTTTCTTT	CATSRDNKPWAEAFF
.	TRBJ1-2	TRBV18	TRBD1	TGTGCCAGCTCCCGGGACAGGGATAATAACTATGGCTACACCTTC	CASSRDRDNNYGYTF
few	TRBJ2-5	TRBV18	TRBD1	TGTGCCAGCTCCCCCACAGTTGGGACAGGCTACTTC	CASSPTVGTGYF
.	TRBJ1-6	TRBV5-1	TRBD1	TGCGCCAGCAGACTCTCCCCCGGGACAGGGCGTAATTCACCCCTCCACTTT	CASRLSPGTGRNSPLHF
.	TRBJ1-4	TRBV5-6	TRBD1	TGTGCCAGCAGCGGCCGGGACAGGGTTGAAAAACTGTTTTTT	CASSGRDRVEKLFF
.	TRBJ2-7	TRBV2	.	TGTGCCAGCAGTGCTCGGCCGGGACGTTACGAGCAGTACTTC	CASSARPGRYEQYF
.	TRBJ1-3	TRBV13	.	TGTGCCAGCAGCTTAGGCCGGACAGCCCGCTCTGGAAACACCATATATTTT	CASSLGRTARSGNTIYF
.	TRBJ2-2	TRBV29-1	.	TGCAGCGTTGAAGAGGACAGTGGGGGGGAGCTGTTTTTT	CSVEEDSGGELFF
few	TRBJ1-6	TRBV5-1	.	TGCGCCAGCAGCTCTGAACCAGGAGGGAGTGGCCTTTCCTATAATTCACCCCTCCACTTT	CASSSEPGGSGLSYNSPLHF
few	TRBJ1-1	TRBV25-1	TRBD1	TGTGCCAGCAGAGAGACAGGGGGGGGCACTGAAGCTTTCTTT	CASRETGGGTEAFF
.	TRBJ1-1	TRBV6-5	.	TGTGCCAGCAGTAGCCACACTGAAGCTTTCTTT	CASSSHTEAFF
.	TRBJ1-5	TRBV7-8	TRBD1	TGTGCCAGCAGCCTCCTCGGGACAGAGATGTATTTT	CASSLLGTEMYF
.	TRBJ2-5	TRBV5-8	TRBD2	TGTGCCAGCAGCTTGGGACTAGCGGGGAGAAATTGGGAGACCCAGTACTTC	CASSLGLAGRNWETQYF
.	TRBJ2-7	TRBV5-5	.	TGTGCCAGCAGGGGAGACGGCTACGAGCAGTACTTC	CASRGDGYEQYF
.	TRBJ1-1	TRBV19	TRBD1	TGTGCCAGTAGTATTGGGTGGAGGGGGCGCCGGGCAGACATAATGAACACTGAAGCTTTCTTT	CASSIGWRGRRADIMNTEAFF
.	TRBJ2-5	TRBV19	TRBD2	TGTGCCAGTAGTATTCGAGGTTTGGCGGGGGGGGTACAAGAGACCCAGTACTTC	CASSIRGLAGGVQETQYF
.	TRBJ1-2	TRBV5-1	.	TGCGCCAGCAGCTCCGGACGCACTAACTATGGCTACACCTTC	CASSSGRTNYGYTF
.	TRBJ1-1	TRBV14	TRBD1	TGTGCCAGCAGCCATAGACAGGGAAAGAAAGAAGCTTTCTTT	CASSHRQGKKEAFF
.	TRBJ1-1	TRBV5-1	.	TGCGCCAGCAGCCCCACCCAGTCCGGTACTGAAGCTTTCTTT	CASSPTQSGTEAFF
few	TRBJ1-2	TRBV10-3	.	TGTGCCATCAGTGAACCTAATAGCCAGGCTTCAACCTTC	CAISEPNSQASTF
.	TRBJ2-3	TRBV4-3	TRBD2	TGCGCCAGCAGCCAAGAGTTGGCGGGGGGCACAGATACGCAGTATTTT	CASSQELAGGTDTQYF
.	TRBJ1-5	TRBV2	TRBD1	TGTGCCAGCAGTGTGGACAGGGTACAGCCCCAGCATTTT	CASSVDRVQPQHF
.	TRBJ1-2	TRBV4-2	.	TGTGCCAGCAGCCAAGACGGAGGCAGCGATCATGGCTACACCTTC	CASSQDGGSDHGYTF
.	TRBJ2-7	TRBV5-1	.	TGCGCCAGCAGCTCGGACGTTTACGAGCAGTACTTC	CASSSDVYEQYF
.	TRBJ1-2	TRBV30	.	TGTGCCTGGAGGGGATTCGACAGCCGCTCGGGCTACACCTTC	CAWRGFDSRSGYTF
.	TRBJ2-7	TRBV5-1	.	TGCGCCAGCAGCTCCAGGGGCTACGAGCAGTACTTC	CASSSRGYEQYF
medium-sized	TRBJ2-7	TRBV20-1	TRBD1	TGCAGTGCTAGAGAGGACAGGGAGCAGTACTTC	CSAREDREQYF
.	TRBJ1-6	TRBV10-1	.	TGCGCCAGCAGTGAGGGACCGCTTTTTTCACCCCTCCACTTT	CASSEGPLFSPLHF
.	TRBJ1-3	TRBV5-5	.	TGTGCCAGCAGCTTGTTAGGGCAGTCCTCTGGAAACACCATATATTTT	CASSLLGQSSGNTIYF
.	TRBJ2-4	TRBV5-4	.	TGTGCCAGCAGTCAAATTGCAGGACGCATTCAGTACTTC	CASSQIAGRIQYF
.	TRBJ2-1	TRBV7-8	.	TGTGCCAGCAGCCCCAAGACCGGGGCAGGGGAGCAGTTCTTC	CASSPKTGAGEQFF
.	TRBJ1-2	TRBV27	TRBD1	TGTGCCAGCAGTCTGGACAGGGACTATGGCTACACCTTC	CASSLDRDYGYTF
.	TRBJ1-5	TRBV7-9	TRBD1	TGTGCCAGCAGCCCGGACAGGAATAGCAATCAGCCCCAGCATTTT	CASSPDRNSNQPQHF
.	TRBJ1-2	TRBV2	.	TGTGCCAGCAGTGAAACGGGACTCTATGGCTACACCTTC	CASSETGLYGYTF
.	TRBJ2-2	TRBV5-4	TRBD1	TGTGCCAGCAGCTTACAGGGGTTACACACCGGGGAGCTGTTTTTT	CASSLQGLHTGELFF
.	TRBJ1-6	TRBV10-1	.	TGCGCCACCCAGGGAGACAGGTCGGGGGACGGGGGATCCTATAATTCACCCCTCCACTTT	CATQGDRSGDGGSYNSPLHF
.	TRBJ2-1	TRBV20-1	.	TGCAGTGCACAACACAGGCCTAAGCAGTTCTTC	CSAQHRPKQFF
.	TRBJ1-6	TRBV19	.	TGTGCCAGTAGTATCGGACAGAGCTCCTATAATTCACCCCTCCACTTT	CASSIGQSSYNSPLHF
.	TRBJ1-1	TRBV7-8	.	TGTGCCAGCAGCCCCGTGTTTGGGGGTTACACTGAAGCTTTCTTT	CASSPVFGGYTEAFF
.	TRBJ1-1	TRBV15	.	TGTGCCACCAGCACAAGACGGAGGAACACTGAAGCTTTCTTT	CATSTRRRNTEAFF
.	TRBJ2-2	TRBV5-4	.	TGTGCCAGCAGCTCGCCTCTCCGGGGCAACACCGGGGAGCTGTTTTTT	CASSSPLRGNTGELFF
.	TRBJ2-1	TRBV10-3	TRBD1	TGTGCCACTCGACAGGGGGCGGACAATGAGCAGTTCTTC	CATRQGADNEQFF
.	TRBJ1-1	TRBV28	.	TGTGCCAGCAGATACACCGAAGGGGAGTTCATGAACACTGAAGCTTTCTTT	CASRYTEGEFMNTEAFF
.	TRBJ1-2	TRBV5-4	.	TGTGCCAGCAGCTTGGTAGGGCCGATAGACTATGGCTACACCTTC	CASSLVGPIDYGYTF
.	TRBJ2-7	TRBV5-1	.	TGCGCCAGCAGCCCGGATCCCTCCTTC	CASSPDPSF
.	TRBJ1-2	TRBV10-3	.	TGTGCCATCAGTGAAGGATCTCACCCCATTAACTATGGCTACACCTTC	CAISEGSHPINYGYTF
.	TRBJ2-5	TRBV4-2	TRBD2	TGTGCCAGCAGCCAAGTCAGTCAGCGGGGGGGCCGGGAGACCCAGTACTTC	CASSQVSQRGGRETQYF
few	TRBJ1-6	TRBV2	.	TGTGCCAGCAGTGACAAGGGAGTAAATTCACCCCTCCACTTT	CASSDKGVNSPLHF